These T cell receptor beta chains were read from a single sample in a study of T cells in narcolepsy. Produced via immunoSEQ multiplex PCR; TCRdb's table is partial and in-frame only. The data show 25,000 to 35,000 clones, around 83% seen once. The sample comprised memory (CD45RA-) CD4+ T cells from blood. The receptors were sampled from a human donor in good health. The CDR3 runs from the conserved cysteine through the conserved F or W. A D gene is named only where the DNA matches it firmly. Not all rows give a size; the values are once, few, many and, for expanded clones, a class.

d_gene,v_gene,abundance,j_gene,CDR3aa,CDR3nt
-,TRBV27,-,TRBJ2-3,CASAVGTRTDTQYF,TGTGCCAGCGCCGTTGGGACAAGAACAGATACGCAGTATTTT
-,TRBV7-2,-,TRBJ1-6,CASSLATGLRSPLHF,TGTGCCAGCAGCTTAGCGACGGGTTTACGATCACCCCTCCACTTT
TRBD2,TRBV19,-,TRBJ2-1,CASSPRTSGGFEQFF,TGTGCCAGTAGTCCCCGGACTAGCGGGGGGTTTGAGCAGTTCTTC
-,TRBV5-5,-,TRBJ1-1,CASSLQVVGTEAFF,TGTGCCAGCAGCCTACAGGTGGTCGGCACTGAAGCTTTCTTT
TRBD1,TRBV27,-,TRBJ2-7,CASSFDSGQGSEQYF,TGTGCCAGCAGTTTCGACTCGGGACAGGGAAGCGAGCAGTACTTC
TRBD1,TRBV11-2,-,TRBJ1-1,CASSDRTGSGTEAFF,TGTGCCAGCAGCGACCGGACAGGGTCGGGCACTGAAGCTTTCTTT
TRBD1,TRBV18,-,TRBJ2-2,CASSPGQGTGELFF,TGTGCCAGCTCACCGGGACAGGGGACCGGGGAGCTGTTTTTT
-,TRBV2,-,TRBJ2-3,CASSALDTQYF,TGTGCCAGCAGTGCCCTAGATACGCAGTATTTT
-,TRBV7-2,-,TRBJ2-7,CASSSESSSYEQYF,TGTGCCAGCAGCTCAGAGAGCAGCTCCTACGAGCAGTACTTC
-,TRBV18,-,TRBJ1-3,CASSQEASSGNTIYF,TGTGCCAGCTCACAGGAAGCAAGCTCTGGAAACACCATATATTTT
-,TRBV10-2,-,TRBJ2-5,CASSESTGGTQYF,TGCGCCAGCAGTGAGTCAACAGGTGGGACCCAGTACTTC
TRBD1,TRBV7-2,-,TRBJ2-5,CASSLGFRGQEETQYF,TGTGCCAGCAGCTTAGGATTTAGGGGACAGGAAGAGACCCAGTACTTC
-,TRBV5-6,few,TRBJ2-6,CAGLSAGANVLTF,TGTGCCGGGTTGAGCGCTGGGGCCAACGTCCTGACTTTC
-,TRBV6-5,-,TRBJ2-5,CASSYKETQYF,TGTGCCAGCAGTTACAAGGAGACCCAGTACTTC
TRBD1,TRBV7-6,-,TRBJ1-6,CASSLGGTVNSPLHF,TGTGCCAGCAGCTTAGGGGGGACAGTTAATTCACCCCTCCACTTT
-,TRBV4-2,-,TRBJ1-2,CASSQDGGVGYGYTF,TGTGCCAGCAGCCAAGACGGGGGCGTGGGGTATGGCTACACCTTC
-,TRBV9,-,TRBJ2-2,CASSVGQGGTGELFF,TGTGCCAGCAGCGTAGGGCAGGGCGGCACCGGGGAGCTGTTTTTT
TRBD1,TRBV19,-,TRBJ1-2,CASSIGPGGVYGYTF,TGTGCCAGTAGTATAGGGCCAGGGGGCGTCTATGGCTACACCTTC
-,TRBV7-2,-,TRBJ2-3,CASSFGAAGTDTQYF,TGTGCCAGCAGCTTTGGGGCAGCGGGCACAGATACGCAGTATTTT
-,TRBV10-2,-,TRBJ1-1,CASRARAMNTEAFF,TGCGCCAGCAGAGCCAGGGCTATGAACACTGAAGCTTTCTTT
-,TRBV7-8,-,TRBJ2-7,CASSLAQSGYYEQYF,TGTGCCAGCAGCTTAGCGCAGTCAGGGTACTACGAGCAGTACTTC
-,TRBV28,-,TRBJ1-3,CASRESSGNTIYF,TGTGCCAGCCGGGAATCCTCTGGAAACACCATATATTTT
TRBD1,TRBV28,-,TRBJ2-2,CASRRGQLTGELFF,TGTGCCAGCAGAAGGGGACAGCTTACCGGGGAGCTGTTTTTT
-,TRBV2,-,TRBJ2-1,CASSEASSYNEQFF,TGTGCCAGCAGTGAAGCGAGCTCCTACAATGAGCAGTTCTTC
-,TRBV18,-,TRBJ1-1,CASSPEQDGEAFF,TGTGCCAGCTCACCAGAACAGGACGGTGAAGCTTTCTTT
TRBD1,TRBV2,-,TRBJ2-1,CASSAGGRTNEQFF,TGTGCCAGCAGTGCAGGGGGCCGGACCAATGAGCAGTTCTTC
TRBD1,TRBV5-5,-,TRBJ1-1,CASSPDRGTEAFF,TGTGCCAGCAGCCCCGACAGGGGCACTGAAGCTTTCTTT
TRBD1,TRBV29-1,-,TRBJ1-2,CSVNVQGASYGYTF,TGCAGCGTTAACGTTCAGGGGGCATCGTATGGCTACACCTTC
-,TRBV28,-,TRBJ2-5,CASAQYWGTGTQYF,TGTGCCAGCGCCCAATATTGGGGAACGGGGACCCAGTACTTC
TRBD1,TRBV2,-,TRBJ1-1,CASRNGQGNTEAFF,TGTGCCAGCAGGAACGGACAGGGTAACACTGAAGCTTTCTTT
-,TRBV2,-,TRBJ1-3,CASQDRFSGNTIYF,TGTGCCAGTCAGGACAGATTCTCTGGAAACACCATATATTTT
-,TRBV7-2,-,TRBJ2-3,CASLNPGAVTDTQYF,TGTGCCAGCCTGAACCCGGGGGCCGTTACAGATACGCAGTATTTT
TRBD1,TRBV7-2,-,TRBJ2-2,CASSFLGQGASGELFF,TGTGCCAGCAGCTTTCTGGGGCAGGGGGCTTCGGGGGAGCTGTTTTTT
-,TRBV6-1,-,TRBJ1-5,CASSEALRPQHF,TGCGCCAGCAGTGAAGCCCTGAGGCCCCAGCATTTT
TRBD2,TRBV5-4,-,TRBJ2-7,CASSAGTSVEQYF,TGTGCCAGCAGCGCCGGGACTAGCGTCGAGCAGTACTTC
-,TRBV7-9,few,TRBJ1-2,CASSVSGTTNYGYTF,TGTGCCAGCAGCGTATCAGGGACTACTAACTATGGCTACACCTTC
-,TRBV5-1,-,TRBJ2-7,CASSLAGSSYEQYF,TGCGCCAGCAGCCTGGCAGGGTCCTCGTACGAGCAGTACTTC
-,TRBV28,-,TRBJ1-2,CASKGGRQYGYTF,TGTGCCAGCAAGGGAGGGCGACAGTATGGCTACACCTTC
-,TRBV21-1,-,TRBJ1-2,CASSTGHQDHYGYTF,TGTGCCAGCAGCACGGGACACCAGGATCACTATGGCTACACCTTC
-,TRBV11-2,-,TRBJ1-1,CASSFLITGEAFF,TGTGCCAGCAGCTTTCTGATTACAGGTGAAGCTTTCTTT
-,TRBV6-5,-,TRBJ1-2,CASSYLTGRNYGYTF,TGTGCCAGCAGTTACCTTACAGGGAGGAACTATGGCTACACCTTC
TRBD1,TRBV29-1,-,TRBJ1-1,CSVTTGSKTEAFF,TGCAGCGTAACGACAGGGAGTAAGACTGAAGCTTTCTTT
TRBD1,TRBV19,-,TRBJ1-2,CASSIGSGQNIYGYTF,TGTGCCAGTAGTATAGGCTCGGGACAGAACATCTATGGCTACACCTTC
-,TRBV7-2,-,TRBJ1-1,CASSLSSELNTEAFF,TGTGCCAGCAGCCTCAGCTCCGAACTGAACACTGAAGCTTTCTTT
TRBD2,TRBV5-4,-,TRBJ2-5,CASREGLAGRETQYF,TGTGCCAGCAGAGAGGGACTAGCGGGTCGGGAGACCCAGTACTTC
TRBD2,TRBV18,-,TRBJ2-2,CASNPLAGPDGELFF,TGTGCCAGCAATCCCCTAGCGGGTCCCGACGGGGAGCTGTTTTTT
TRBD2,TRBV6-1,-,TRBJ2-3,CASSVAGGADTQYF,TGTGCCAGCAGTGTGGCCGGGGGGGCAGATACGCAGTATTTT
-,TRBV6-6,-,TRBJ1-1,CASSESSGGRVAFF,TGTGCCAGCAGCGAGTCTTCGGGGGGAAGAGTAGCTTTCTTT
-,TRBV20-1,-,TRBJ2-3,CSARGEGAPNF,TGCAGTGCTAGGGGGGAAGGGGCGCCAAATTTT
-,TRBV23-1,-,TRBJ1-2,CASSQGVHYGYTF,TGCGCCAGCAGTCAGGGGGTTCACTATGGCTACACCTTC
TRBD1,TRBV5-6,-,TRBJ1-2,CASSPRQGLVYGYTF,TGTGCCAGCAGCCCGAGACAGGGGCTCGTCTATGGCTACACCTTC
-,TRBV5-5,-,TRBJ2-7,CASSLSLAYEQYF,TGTGCCAGCAGCTTGTCCCTAGCCTACGAGCAGTACTTC
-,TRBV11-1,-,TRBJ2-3,CAGSVTFTDTQYF,TGTGCCGGGTCGGTCACCTTCACAGATACGCAGTATTTT
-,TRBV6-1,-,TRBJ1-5,CASSEFGEFQPQHF,TGTGCCAGCAGTGAATTTGGGGAATTTCAGCCCCAGCATTTT
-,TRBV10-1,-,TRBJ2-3,CASSEEDTQYF,TGCGCCAGCAGTGAGGAGGATACGCAGTATTTT
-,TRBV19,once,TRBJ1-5,CASSMVQANQPQHF,TGTGCCAGTAGTATGGTACAGGCCAATCAGCCCCAGCATTTT
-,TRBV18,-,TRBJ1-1,CASSPPTNVNTEAFF,TGTGCCAGCTCACCACCGACGAATGTGAACACTGAAGCTTTCTTT
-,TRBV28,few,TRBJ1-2,CASSSTMRYTF,TGTGCCAGCAGTTCTACTATGCGGTACACCTTC